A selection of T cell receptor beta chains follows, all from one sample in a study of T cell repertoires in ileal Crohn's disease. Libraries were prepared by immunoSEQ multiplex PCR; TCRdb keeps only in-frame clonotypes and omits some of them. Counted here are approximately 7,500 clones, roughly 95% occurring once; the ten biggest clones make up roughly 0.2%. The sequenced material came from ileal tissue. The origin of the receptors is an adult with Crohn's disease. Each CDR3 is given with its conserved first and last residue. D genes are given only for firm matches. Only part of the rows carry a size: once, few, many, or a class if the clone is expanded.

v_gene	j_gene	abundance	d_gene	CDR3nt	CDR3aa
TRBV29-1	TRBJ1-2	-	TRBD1	TGCAGCGCCAGGACAGGGAGTAACCAGGATGGCTACACCTTC	CSARTGSNQDGYTF
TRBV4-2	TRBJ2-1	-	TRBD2	TGTGCCAGCAGCCGGGGGACTAGCGGGGGGTTAGGCGTATCCTACAATGAGCAGTTCTTC	CASSRGTSGGLGVSYNEQFF
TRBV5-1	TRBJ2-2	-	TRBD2	TGCGCCAGCAACTTTTTAGCGGGGTCGGCAGGGGAGCTGTTTTTT	CASNFLAGSAGELFF
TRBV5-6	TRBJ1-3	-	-	TGTGCCAGCAGCTTGGTGGCAGGGAGGATTCGAAACACCATATATTTT	CASSLVAGRIRNTIYF
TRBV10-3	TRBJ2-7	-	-	TGTGCCATCGGACAAGCCCACGAGCAGTACTTC	CAIGQAHEQYF
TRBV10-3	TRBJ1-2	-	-	TGTGCCATCAGTGAGTCCGGGGAATATGGCTACACCTTC	CAISESGEYGYTF
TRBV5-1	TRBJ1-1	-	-	TGCGCCAGCAGCTTGGACGGTTTTACGGGGACTGAAGCTTTCTTT	CASSLDGFTGTEAFF
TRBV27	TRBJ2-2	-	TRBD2	TGTGCCAGCAGTCCCGCGCGGGGGGGCTTCGGCGGGGAGCTGTTTTTT	CASSPARGGFGGELFF
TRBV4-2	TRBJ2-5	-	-	TGTGCCAGCAGCCCGGATGGACGGGGAGAGACCCAGTACTTC	CASSPDGRGETQYF
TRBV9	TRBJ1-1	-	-	TGTGCCAGCAGCGTCGACCTCGGGGTGAACACTGAAGCTTTCTTT	CASSVDLGVNTEAFF
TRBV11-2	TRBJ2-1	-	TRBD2	TGTGCCAGCGGGGCTAGCGGATACAATGAGCAGTTCTTC	CASGASGYNEQFF
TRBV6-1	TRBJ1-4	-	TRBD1	TGTGCCAGCAGTAAACAGGGGGGATATGAAAAACTGTTTTTT	CASSKQGGYEKLFF
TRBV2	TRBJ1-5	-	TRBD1	TGTGCCAGCAGCCCAGACAGGGGACGGAATCAGCCCCAGCATTTT	CASSPDRGRNQPQHF
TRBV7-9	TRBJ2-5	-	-	TGTGCCAGCAGCTCACAGGGCGGTCAGACCCAGTACTTC	CASSSQGGQTQYF
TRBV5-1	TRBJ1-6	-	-	TGCGCCAGCAGCTTGTATGGGAGCTCCTATAATTCACCCCTCCACTTT	CASSLYGSSYNSPLHF
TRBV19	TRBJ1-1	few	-	TGTGCCAGTAGTCCGCGGGAGAACACTGAAGCTTTCTTT	CASSPRENTEAFF
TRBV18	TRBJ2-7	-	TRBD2	TGTGCCAGCTCACCATCACGGGTTAGCGGGAGTTACGAGCAGTACTTC	CASSPSRVSGSYEQYF
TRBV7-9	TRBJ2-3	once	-	TGTGCCAGCGACAAACCTCCGGGACAAGAAGATACGCAGTATTTT	CASDKPPGQEDTQYF
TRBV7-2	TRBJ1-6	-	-	TGTGCCAGCAGCTTAGCAGGGGTCTCCTATAATTCACCCCTCCACTTT	CASSLAGVSYNSPLHF
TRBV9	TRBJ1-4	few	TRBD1	TGTGCCAGCGGCCGACAGGGGGCTGGTGAAAAACTGTTTTTT	CASGRQGAGEKLFF
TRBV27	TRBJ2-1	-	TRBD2	TGTGCCAGCAGTTTCGGACTAGCGGGGGTCTTTAGCTCCTACAATGAGCAGTTCTTC	CASSFGLAGVFSSYNEQFF
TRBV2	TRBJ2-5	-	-	TGTGCCAGCTCTTCTACACGACTGGAGACCCAGTACTTC	CASSSTRLETQYF
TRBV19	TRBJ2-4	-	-	TGTGCCAGTGCTAGAGCCCATGAAAACATTCAGTACTTC	CASARAHENIQYF
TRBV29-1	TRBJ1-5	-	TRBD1	TGCAGCGTTGCAACAGGGGGCGGTTATAGCAATCAGCCCCAGCATTTT	CSVATGGGYSNQPQHF
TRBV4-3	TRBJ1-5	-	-	TGCGCCAGCAGCCAAGAGAGTGGTAAATATCAGCCCCAGCATTTT	CASSQESGKYQPQHF
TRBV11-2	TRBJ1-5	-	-	TGTGCCAGCAGCTTAGGGGGGCGTGGGGAGCAGCCCCAGCATTTT	CASSLGGRGEQPQHF
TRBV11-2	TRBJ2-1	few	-	TGTGCCAGCAGCCTAGAGAGGGCTTCTCGCAATGAGCAGTTCTTC	CASSLERASRNEQFF
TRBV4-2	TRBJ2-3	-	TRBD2	TGTGCCAGCAGCTCACGACTAGCGAGCACAGATACGCAGTATTTT	CASSSRLASTDTQYF
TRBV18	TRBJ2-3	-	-	TGTGCCAGCTCCGCTTCTCTAGCCGCCACAGATACGCAGTATTTT	CASSASLAATDTQYF
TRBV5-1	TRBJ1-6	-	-	TGCGCCAGCAGCCTAGATCGTTTGGAGAATTCACCCCTCCACTTT	CASSLDRLENSPLHF
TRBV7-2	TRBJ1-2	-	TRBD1	TGTGCCAGCAGCGCCTCCGGGACAGGGAGGAGTGGCTACACCTTC	CASSASGTGRSGYTF
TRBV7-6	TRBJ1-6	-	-	TGTGCCAGCAGCTTAGTGGGCAGGGATTCACCCCTCCACTTT	CASSLVGRDSPLHF
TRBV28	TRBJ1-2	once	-	TGTGCCAGCAGACCACCCGCGGGCCCGGGCTACACCTTC	CASRPPAGPGYTF
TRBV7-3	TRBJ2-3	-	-	TGTGCCAGCAGCGTTCTGGGGCCCACAGATACGCAGTATTTT	CASSVLGPTDTQYF
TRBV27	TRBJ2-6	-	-	TGTGCCAGCTCTAGGGGTTACGGGGCCAACGTCCTGACTTTC	CASSRGYGANVLTF
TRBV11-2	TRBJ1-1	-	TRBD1	TGTGCCAGCGCCACAGGGGGCACTGAAGCTTTCTTT	CASATGGTEAFF
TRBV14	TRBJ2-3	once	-	TGTGCCAGCTCCCTGGCCCAGTTCACAGATACGCAGTATTTT	CASSLAQFTDTQYF
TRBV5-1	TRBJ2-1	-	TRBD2	TGCGCCAGCAGCGAACTAGCGGGGGGGCCTGAGCAGTTCTTC	CASSELAGGPEQFF
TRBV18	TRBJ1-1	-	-	TGTGCCAGCCGGCGCGGGGGGATGAACACTGAAGCTTTCTTT	CASRRGGMNTEAFF
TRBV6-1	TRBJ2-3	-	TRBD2	TGTGCCAGCAGTGAATATGCCCTAGCGGGGGTTACAGATACGCAGTATTTT	CASSEYALAGVTDTQYF
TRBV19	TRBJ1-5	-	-	TGTGCCAGTAGCCTCCTAGGAACAGGGTTTCAGCATTTT	CASSLLGTGFQHF
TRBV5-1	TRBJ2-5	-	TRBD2	TGCGCCAGCAGCTTGGGGACTAGCGGGGGGGCGCGAGAGACCCAGTACTTC	CASSLGTSGGARETQYF
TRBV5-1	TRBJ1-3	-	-	TGCGCCAGCAGCTCGGTCCTCTCTGGAAACACCATATATTTT	CASSSVLSGNTIYF